Each of the 26 T cell receptor beta chains below was sequenced from the same sample in a study of glioma-infiltrating T cells after dendritic cell vaccination. Data came from immunoSEQ multiplex PCR; TCRdb stores just in-frame clones and leaves some out. In the table there are roughly 85,000 clones, approximately 81% of which are singletons. Time point reported: after dendritic cell vaccination, including at tumor progression/relapse. The sequencing here drew on blood, taken after dendritic cell vaccination. Receptor source: a human donor with glioblastoma.

The chain combines TRBV7-6 with TRBJ2-3, with 8 bases lining up with TRBD2. The CDR3 sequence is 17 residues long. Trimming removed 3 bases from V and 6 bases from J; junction bases left unmatched: 14. Germline values: CDR1 SGHVS, CDR2 FNYEAQ. The DNA for the CDR3 is TGTGCCAGCAGCTTTGAGGCTAGCGGGTCAGAGGGGGATACGCAGTATTTT. It is translated as CASSFEASGSEGDTQYF.

This clone has only a few counts. V gene TRBV18 combines with J gene TRBJ2-3; D is uncertain. The CDR3 is 14 amino acids. V lost 3 bases and J lost 2, with 9 bases in between. Germline values: CDR1 KGHSH, CDR2 LQKENI. DNA for the CDR3: TGTGCCAGCTCACCCCCCTCCCCCACAGATACGCAGTATTTT. Residues: CASSPPSPTDTQYF.

In this sample, this clone turned up a few times. The chain employs TRBV6-5 and TRBJ2-7; no reliable D call. Germline CDR1 and CDR2: MNHEY and SVGAGI. The CDR3 spans 12 residues. The ends were cut back, 2 bases at V and 4 bases at J, with 6 bases in the middle. CDR3 bases: TGTGCCAGCAGTTACGATAGATACGAGCAGTACTTC. Its translation: CASSYDRYEQYF.

This chain links TRBV19 with TRBJ1-5; D ambiguous. Per the germline V gene, CDR1 is LNHDA and CDR2 is SQIVND (reference sequence). The germline V and J ends were trimmed by 7 bases and 2 bases, with 15 bases remaining between them. This CDR3 is built from 15 residues. CDR3 in amino acids: CASTTKSGGNQPQHF. The CDR3 DNA reads as TGTGCCAGTACAACGAAGTCCGGGGGCAATCAGCCCCAGCATTTT. The full variable domain, rest sourced from reference TRBV19 and TRBJ1-5, is DGGITQSPKYLFRKEGQNVTLSCEQNLNHDAMYWYRQDPGQGLRLIYYSQIVNDFQKGDIAEGYSVSREKKESFPLTVTSAQKNPTAFYLCASTTKSGGNQPQHFGDGTRLSIL.

This chain uses TRBV7-2 with TRBJ2-7; 7 bases match TRBD1. CDR1 and CDR2 from the germline V gene are SGHTA and FQGNSA. The CDR3 is 15 amino acids. V shed 5 bases, J shed 2 bases, and the junction held 9 bases outside the gene matches. The CDR3: CASSRPDRETYEQYF. The CDR3 bases are TGTGCCAGCAGCCGACCAGACAGGGAAACCTACGAGCAGTACTTC.

V usage is TRBV27 and J usage is TRBJ2-7; 13 bases are a match to TRBD2. The germline CDR1 and CDR2 sequences are MNHEY and SMNVEV (reference sequence). Trimming cost V 7 bases and J 2 bases; bases outside gene matches: 14. This CDR3 region has 18 residues. The CDR3 sequence is CASTPRLAGGYPTYEQYF. CDR3 bases: TGTGCCAGCACACCAAGACTAGCGGGAGGTTACCCTACCTACGAGCAGTACTTC.

The rearrangement joins TRBV4-1 to TRBJ1-3, with 9 positions matching TRBD1. V dropped 0 bases and J dropped 0; count of bases not matched to a gene: 12. CDR1 and CDR2 (germline): MGHRA, YSYEKL. The CDR3 covers 20 residues. CDR3 sequence (DNA): TGCGCCAGCAGCCAAGAGCGGACAGGGGTCCTTGATATCTCTGGAAACACCATATATTTT. This codes for CASSQERTGVLDISGNTIYF.

The chain combines TRBV6-6 with TRBJ1-2; a weak D match, TRBD1 (6 bases). V lost 6 bases and J lost 4, with 18 bases in between. The germline CDR1 and CDR2 sequences are MNHNY and SVGAGI (reference sequence). The CDR3 sequence is 15 residues long. The CDR3 is CASRKKNREPYGYTF. The CDR3, as DNA: TGTGCCAGCAGAAAGAAAAACAGGGAACCCTATGGCTACACCTTC.

The J gene is TRBJ2-2, the V gene TRBV13; TRBD2 agrees at 16 bases. The CDR3 covers 17 residues. After removal of 4 bases from V and 4 bases from J, the junction contained 3 bases not matched to a gene. CDR1 and CDR2 from the germline V gene are PRHDT and FYEKMQ (reference sequence). This CDR3 reads CASSSGLAGGPTGELFF. Written as DNA, the CDR3 is TGTGCCAGCAGCTCGGGACTAGCGGGAGGGCCCACCGGGGAGCTGTTTTTT.

The V call is TRBV5-4, the J call TRBJ2-7; 9 positions agree with TRBD2. Germline trimming cut 8 bases from V and 0 bases from J; bases unmatched to any gene: 15. This CDR3 contains 17 residues. Germline CDR1 is SGHNT and CDR2 is YYREEE (reference sequence). The CDR3 loop is CASRRGASGDNSYEQYF. In DNA, the CDR3 is TGTGCCAGTCGGAGGGGGGCTAGCGGGGATAACTCCTACGAGCAGTACTTC.

The chain is built from TRBV28 and TRBJ1-3; D possibly corresponds to TRBD1 (6 bases). The CDR3 contains 13 residues. V was pared by 2 bases and J by 8 bases, with 10 bases between. Germline V lookup: CDR1 MDHEN, CDR2 SYDVKM. The CDR3 DNA reads as TGTGCCAGCAGTTTAATCAGGGGCCACACCATATATTTT. Its translation is CASSLIRGHTIYF. Complete variable domain (other parts from reference TRBV28 and TRBJ1-3): DVKVTQSSRYLVKRTGEKVFLECVQDMDHENMFWYRQDPGLGLRLIYFSYDVKMKEKGDIPEGYSVSREKKERFSLILESASTNQTSMYLCASSLIRGHTIYFGEGSWLTVV.

The genes are TRBV5-1 and TRBJ2-2, with TRBD1 matching 7 bases. The length of the CDR3 is 15 residues. Trimming removed 4 bases from V and 5 bases from J; junction bases left unmatched: 8. Per the germline V gene, CDR1 is SGHRS and CDR2 is YFSETQ. CDR3 nucleotide sequence: TGCGCCAGCAGCCTGGGACAGTCAACAACCGGGGAGCTGTTTTTT. This encodes CASSLGQSTTGELFF.

The chain is built from TRBV5-1 and TRBJ1-1, with a possible D match to TRBD1 (6 bases). There are 16 residues in the CDR3. The V and J ends lost 5 bases and 0 bases respectively, with 17 bases between them. Germline V CDR1 and CDR2: SGHRS, YFSETQ. CDR3 DNA: TGCGCCAGCAGGGTCAGACAGGAGGCAATGAACACTGAAGCTTTCTTT. As protein: CASRVRQEAMNTEAFF.

This clone was seen a single time. The chain joins TRBV18 to TRBJ2-2; 7 nucleotides line up with TRBD2. Germline lookup yields CDR1 KGHSH and CDR2 LQKENI. This CDR3 region has 15 residues. V trimming: 2 bases; J trimming: 5 bases; junction bases outside the gene matches: 5. CDR3: CASSPAAGVTGELFF. The CDR3 DNA reads as TGTGCCAGCTCACCAGCCGCGGGAGTTACCGGGGAGCTGTTTTTT. Full variable domain (remainder filled in from reference TRBV18 and TRBJ2-2): NAGVMQNPRHLVRRRGQEARLRCSPMKGHSHVYWYRQLPEEGLKFMVYLQKENIIDESGMPKERFSAEFPKEGPSILRIQQVVRGDSAAYFCASSPAAGVTGELFFGEGSRLTVL.

The chain links TRBV7-9 to TRBJ2-1; weak D call: TRBD2 (6 bases). The CDR3 spans 13 residues. Germline V CDR1 and CDR2: SEHNR, FQNEAQ (reference sequence). Trimming stripped 8 bases from V and 6 bases from J, with 14 bases between. Here the CDR3 reads CASAAVGGNEQFF. The CDR3 nucleotides are TGTGCCAGCGCTGCCGTGGGGGGCAATGAGCAGTTCTTC.

This clone was detected only a few times. This rearrangement joins TRBV6-6 to TRBJ1-5, with unresolved D. CDR3 length: 16 amino acids. CDR1 is MNHNY, CDR2 SVGAGI, per germline (reference sequence). Trimming removed 1 base from V and 0 bases from J, with 10 bases in between. The chain's CDR3 is CASSYFGQVSNQPQHF. The CDR3 DNA follows: TGTGCCAGCAGTTACTTTGGGCAGGTTAGCAATCAGCCCCAGCATTTT.

The chain recombines TRBV28 with TRBJ1-1, with 10 nucleotides matching TRBD1. The CDR3 is made up of 15 amino acids. Looked up from germline, CDR1 is MDHEN and CDR2 is SYDVKM. V gave up 8 bases and J gave up 2 bases; unmatched junction bases: 8. The CDR3 protein is CASAGTGDFNTEAFF. For the CDR3, the DNA is TGTGCCAGCGCAGGGACAGGGGATTTTAACACTGAAGCTTTCTTT.

The chain uses TRBV27 and TRBJ2-1, with 9 bases fitting TRBD2. Germline assignment: CDR1 MNHEY and CDR2 SMNVEV (reference sequence). Germline trimming cut 0 bases from V and 8 bases from J; bases unmatched to any gene: 5. The CDR3 runs 15 residues. CDR3 loop: CASSLSGLAGYEQFF. The DNA for the CDR3 is TGTGCCAGCAGTTTATCGGGGCTAGCGGGATATGAGCAGTTCTTC.

This chain joins TRBV5-1 and TRBJ2-2, with 8 positions matching TRBD2. This CDR3 spans 15 amino acids. The V segment lost 4 bases and the J segment 1 base; nucleotides outside the gene matches: 3. The germline V gene encodes CDR1 SGHRS and CDR2 YFSETQ. This CDR3 reads CASSGTSGNTGELFF. CDR3 nucleotide sequence: TGCGCCAGCAGCGGTACTAGCGGGAACACCGGGGAGCTGTTTTTT.

The chain uses TRBV7-9 and TRBJ1-5; 10 nucleotides agree with TRBD1. The junction had 15 bases not matched to a gene; V was cut back by 5 bases and J by 2 bases. Looked up from germline, CDR1 is SEHNR and CDR2 is FQNEAQ (reference sequence). There are 19 residues in the CDR3. The CDR3 DNA reads as TGTGCCAGCAGCCCAGGCCCCGACAGGGGGCGCGGGGGCAATCAGCCCCAGCATTTT. Its translation: CASSPGPDRGRGGNQPQHF.

The rearrangement joins TRBV9 to TRBJ2-1, with 9 bases lining up with TRBD1. This CDR3 spans 16 amino acids. V lost 0 bases and J lost 8; bases outside the gene matches: 9. Germline CDR1 SGDLS, CDR2 YYNGEE. CDR3 amino acids: CASSVGTGGPLHEQFF. DNA for the CDR3: TGTGCCAGCAGCGTAGGAACAGGGGGCCCGTTGCATGAGCAGTTCTTC.

The genes are TRBV5-6 and TRBJ1-3; no clear D. This CDR3 comprises 16 residues. V lost 0 bases and J lost 0, with 10 bases in between. Germline CDR1 and CDR2: SGHDT and YYEEEE. CDR3 nucleotides: TGTGCCAGCAGCTTGGGACCAACAGCCTCTGGAAACACCATATATTTT. Protein sequence: CASSLGPTASGNTIYF. The full variable domain, with the rest looked up from reference TRBV5-6 and TRBJ1-3, is DAGVTQSPTHLIKTRGQQVTLRCSPKSGHDTVSWYQQALGQGPQFIFQYYEEEERQRGNFPDRFSGHQFPNYSSELNVNALLLGDSALYLCASSLGPTASGNTIYFGEGSWLTVV.

The V and J genes are TRBV15 and TRBJ1-2, with no clear D. The CDR3 sequence is 12 residues long. Trimming pared 0 bases from V and 8 bases from J, leaving 7 bases between. Per the germline V gene, CDR1 is LNHNV and CDR2 is YYDKDF (reference sequence). The CDR3 sequence: CATSRDSTGYTF. The CDR3, as DNA: TGTGCCACCAGCAGAGATAGTACGGGCTACACCTTC.

V gene TRBV19 combines with J gene TRBJ2-5; D might be TRBD2 (6 bases). V shed 4 bases and J shed 0 bases, with 15 bases lying between them. The CDR3 totals 16 residues. Per the germline V gene, CDR1 is LNHDA and CDR2 is SQIVND (reference sequence). CDR3 amino acids: CASSNDRTTYQETQYF. The CDR3 DNA is TGTGCCAGTAGTAACGACCGGACTACGTACCAAGAGACCCAGTACTTC. The complete variable domain, with remaining parts taken from reference TRBV19 and TRBJ2-5, reads DGGITQSPKYLFRKEGQNVTLSCEQNLNHDAMYWYRQDPGQGLRLIYYSQIVNDFQKGDIAEGYSVSREKKESFPLTVTSAQKNPTAFYLCASSNDRTTYQETQYFGPGTRLLVL.

The V and J genes are TRBV27 and TRBJ1-2; D perhaps matches TRBD1 (6 bases). The V and J ends lost 2 bases and 6 bases respectively, with 16 bases between them. CDR1 is MNHEY and CDR2 is SMNVEV in the germline V gene (reference sequence). CDR3 size: 15 residues. As DNA, the CDR3 is TGTGCCAGCAGTTTAGGGACCCAGGGGCCAGATGGCTACACCTTC. Amino acids: CASSLGTQGPDGYTF.

The chain links TRBV5-1 to TRBJ2-3, with D perhaps matching TRBD1 (6 bases). Germline-derived CDR1 and CDR2 are SGHRS and YFSETQ. This CDR3 has 13 amino acids. Deletions cut 3 bases from V and 4 bases from J, with 9 bases between. The CDR3 coding sequence is TGCGCCAGCAGCTCCGGACAGTCAGATACGCAGTATTTT. Translating it yields CASSSGQSDTQYF.